These 26 T cell receptor beta chains were sequenced from one sample in a study of PD-1 blockade in mismatch repair-deficient tumors. Measured with immunoSEQ multiplex PCR; TCRdb has only the in-frame clones, and not every one. The profile shows under 95,000 clones, 81% of them singletons. The starting material was peripheral blood, obtained 12 weeks after starting pembrolizumab. The source is an adult with mismatch repair-deficient cancer.

The chain is built from TRBV5-1 and TRBJ1-5, with D maybe TRBD1 (5 bases). Trimming shortened V by 4 bases and J by 0 bases, and 11 bases separated the two germline ends. Germline loops: CDR1 SGHRS, CDR2 YFSETQ. The CDR3 contains 15 residues. CDR3 sequence: CASSRGGDSNQPQHF. For the CDR3, the DNA is TGCGCCAGCAGCCGTGGGGGGGATAGCAATCAGCCCCAGCATTTT.

The chain carries TRBV6-5 and TRBJ2-7, with 10 bases that match TRBD1. J gave up 0 bases and V 3 bases, and 2 bases lay outside the gene matches. CDR1 MNHEY and CDR2 SVGAGI come from the germline V gene. The CDR3 totals 15 residues. The CDR3 loop is CASSYRDRGSYEQYF. CDR3 DNA sequence: TGTGCCAGCAGTTATCGGGACAGGGGCTCCTACGAGCAGTACTTC.

The chain combines TRBV7-8 with TRBJ1-3; maybe TRBD1 (5 bases). Looked up from germline, CDR1 is SGHVS and CDR2 is FQNEAQ. The length of the CDR3 is 14 residues. V lost 4 bases and J lost 1, with 8 bases in between. As DNA, the CDR3 is TGTGCCAGCAGCTCGGGGGATTCTGGAAACACCATATATTTT. Protein: CASSSGDSGNTIYF. Looking up the rest from reference TRBV7-8 and TRBJ1-3 gives the full variable domain: GAGVSQSPRYKVAKRGQDVALRCDPISGHVSLFWYQQALGQGPEFLTYFQNEAQLDKSGLPSDRFFAERPEGSVSTLKIQRTQQEDSAVYLCASSSGDSGNTIYFGEGSWLTVV.

The chain is built from TRBV19 and TRBJ2-7; D unresolved. V lost 7 bases, J lost 0 bases, and 7 bases lay in between. Germline V gives CDR1 LNHDA, CDR2 SQIVND (reference sequence). The CDR3 consists of 12 residues. The CDR3 region is CASKSNSYEQYF. CDR3 bases: TGTGCCAGTAAGAGTAACTCCTACGAGCAGTACTTC.

The CDR3 protein is CASRPFKENTIYF. The CDR3 nucleotides are TGTGCCAGCAGGCCGTTTAAGGAAAACACCATATATTTT. The chain recombines TRBV7-2 with TRBJ1-3; D is uncertain. Germline CDR1 SGHTA, CDR2 FQGNSA. The length of the CDR3 is 13 residues. V shed 6 bases and J shed 6 bases, with 12 bases lying between them. Variable domain in full (rest from reference TRBV7-2 and TRBJ1-3): GAGVSQSPSNKVTEKGKDVELRCDPISGHTALYWYRQSLGQGLEFLIYFQGNSAPDKSGLPSDRFSAERTGGSVSTLTIQRTQQEDSAVYLCASRPFKENTIYFGEGSWLTVV.

The rearrangement links TRBV19 to TRBJ2-4; D may be TRBD1 (5 bases). Between the trimmed V and J ends, which lost 6 bases and 7 bases, there was a span of 16 bases. The CDR3 is 14 residues long. Germline loops: CDR1 LNHDA, CDR2 SQIVND (reference sequence). The CDR3 nucleotides are TGTGCCAGTAGCTATGGGGTAGACAGCAACATTCAGTACTTC. This gives the protein CASSYGVDSNIQYF.

The gene calls are TRBV10-3 and TRBJ2-7; 7 bases are a match to TRBD1. The CDR3 has 14 amino acids. Germline values: CDR1 ENHRY, CDR2 SYGVKD. With 5 bases clipped from V and 5 bases from J, the junction kept 9 bases outside the gene matches. The CDR3 coding sequence is TGTGCCATCAGTCAAATGACAGGGAACCACGAGCAGTACTTC. Translated: CAISQMTGNHEQYF.

The count of this clone is one. The chain couples TRBV7-9 to TRBJ2-5, with TRBD1 as a possible D gene (6 bases). Germline V gene sequence: CDR1 SEHNR, CDR2 FQNEAQ (reference sequence). The CDR3 is made up of 13 amino acids. V was cut by 4 bases and J by 5 bases, with 11 bases left in between. For the CDR3, the DNA is TGTGCCAGCAGCTCAGGGGTGGTTGAGACCCAGTACTTC. Its protein product is CASSSGVVETQYF.

This clone was detected only once. The junction does not match germline at one end; this may be a read error. The V gene is TRBV11-3, the J gene TRBJ2-7; weak D call: TRBD1 (5 bases). The CDR3 extends over 13 amino acids. The germline V gene encodes CDR1 SGHNT and CDR2 YENEEA. The CDR3 is CASSFLDSPKPEF. DNA of the CDR3: TGTGCCAGCAGCTTCCTAGACAGCCCCAAACCAGAATTC. Complete variable domain (other parts from reference TRBV11-3 and TRBJ2-7): EAGVVQSPRYKIIEKKQPVAFWCNPISGHNTLYWYLQNLGQGPELLIRYENEEAVDDSQLPKDRFSAERLKGVDSTLKIQPAELGDSAVYLCASSFLDSPKPEFGPGTRLTVT.

The chain recombines TRBV4-2 with TRBJ2-1, with a tentative D call TRBD2 (6 bases). The V gene lost 5 bases and the J gene lost 4 bases, with 21 bases spanning the gap. CDR1 and CDR2 from the germline V gene are LGHNA and YNFKEQ. CDR3 length: 17 residues. The CDR3 region is CASSLAHRETSYNEQFF. Written as DNA, the CDR3 is TGTGCCAGCAGCTTGGCCCATCGGGAGACCTCATACAATGAGCAGTTCTTC.

The chain uses TRBV11-2 and TRBJ2-7; D gene unclear. V dropped 2 bases and J dropped 0 bases, with 5 bases sitting between them. CDR3 length: 13 residues. Germline-derived CDR1 and CDR2 are SGHAT and FQNNGV. CDR3 DNA: TGTGCCAGCAGCTTAATGAGCTCCTACGAGCAGTACTTC. Residues: CASSLMSSYEQYF.

This sequence joins TRBV4-3 and TRBJ1-6; D is ambiguous. Per the germline V gene, CDR1 is LGHNA and CDR2 is YSLEER. The CDR3 is made up of 14 amino acids. Trimming pared 4 bases from V and 3 bases from J, leaving 7 bases between. CDR3 coding DNA: TGCGCCAGCAGCCGTTGGTTCTATAATTCACCCCTCCACTTT. Translated: CASSRWFYNSPLHF.

The chain recombines TRBV27 with TRBJ2-3, with 11 positions matching TRBD2. The germline CDR1 and CDR2 sequences are MNHEY and SMNVEV (reference sequence). There are 16 residues in the CDR3. The J segment lost 2 bases and the V segment lost 5 bases, leaving 6 bases of the junction unmatched. CDR3 region: CASSAQGLAVTDTQYF. CDR3 DNA sequence: TGTGCCAGCAGTGCGCAGGGACTAGCGGTCACAGATACGCAGTATTTT.

The genes are TRBV27 and TRBJ2-7; 7 bases match TRBD1. Germline CDR1 reads MNHEY; CDR2 reads SMNVEV (reference sequence). CDR3 length equals 14 residues. J gave up 3 bases and V 5 bases, and 7 bases lay outside the gene matches. CDR3 amino acids: CASSLGTDHYEQYF. In DNA form, the CDR3 reads TGTGCCAGCAGTCTTGGGACAGATCACTACGAGCAGTACTTC.

V usage is TRBV6-1 and J usage is TRBJ1-1; 10 bases map to TRBD1. This CDR3 is 16 amino acids long. Germline trimming cut 3 bases from V and 5 bases from J; bases unmatched to any gene: 9. Germline assignment: CDR1 MNHNS and CDR2 SASEGT. This CDR3 is CASSEAPGTGATEAFF. The CDR3 nucleotides are TGTGCCAGCAGTGAGGCGCCCGGGACAGGGGCAACTGAAGCTTTCTTT.

The gene calls are TRBV5-1 and TRBJ2-1; no reliable D call. V lost 5 bases, J lost 6 bases, and 9 bases lay in between. The CDR3 is made up of 12 amino acids. Germline CDR1 and CDR2: SGHRS and YFSETQ. The CDR3 reads CASSRSLNEQFF. CDR3 DNA sequence: TGCGCCAGCAGTAGAAGTCTCAATGAGCAGTTCTTC. Variable domain in full (rest from reference TRBV5-1 and TRBJ2-1): KAGVTQTPRYLIKTRGQQVTLSCSPISGHRSVSWYQQTPGQGLQFLFEYFSETQRNKGNFPGRFSGRQFSNSRSEMNVSTLELGDSALYLCASSRSLNEQFFGPGTRLTVL.

The chain joins TRBV11-3 to TRBJ2-1; tentative D call: TRBD1 (6 bases). V dropped 7 bases and J dropped 3 bases, with 16 bases sitting between them. Germline V gene sequence: CDR1 SGHNT, CDR2 YENEEA. The length of the CDR3 is 15 residues. The CDR3 loop is CASTPPQGNYNEQFF. In DNA, the CDR3 is TGTGCCAGCACCCCCCCCCAGGGGAACTACAATGAGCAGTTCTTC.

This clone is a singleton in its sample. The chain employs TRBV6-1 and TRBJ2-1; D may be TRBD2 (7 bases). Trimming removed 1 base at V and 8 bases at J, with 18 bases between. This CDR3 has 16 residues. Germline V gene sequence: CDR1 MNHNS, CDR2 SASEGT. The CDR3 region is CASSEVRLGRGHEQFF. CDR3 DNA: TGTGCCAGCAGTGAAGTACGGTTAGGGCGGGGGCATGAGCAGTTCTTC.

The V call is TRBV30, the J call TRBJ2-5, with D perhaps TRBD1 or TRBD2 (5 bases each). Germline V gene lookup returns CDR1 GTSNPN and CDR2 SVGIG (reference sequence). Trimming removed 2 bases from V and 5 bases from J, with 21 bases in between. The CDR3 consists of 16 residues. The CDR3 sequence is CAWSQGPSMSRETQYF. The DNA for the CDR3 is TGTGCCTGGAGTCAGGGACCTTCTATGAGTCGGGAGACCCAGTACTTC.

The rearrangement links TRBV10-1 to TRBJ2-7; 8 nucleotides match TRBD2. The CDR3 totals 13 residues. Germline assignment: CDR1 WNHNN and CDR2 SYGVQD (reference sequence). J lost 6 bases, V lost 5 bases, and 6 bases had no gene match. The CDR3, as DNA: TGCGCCAGCAGTATAGCGGGAACTGGCGAGCAGTACTTC. It is translated as CASSIAGTGEQYF.

V usage is TRBV7-9 and J usage is TRBJ2-1; the match to TRBD2 covers 9 bases. CDR3 length: 15 residues. V lost 4 bases, J lost 4 bases, and 5 bases stayed unmatched. Per the germline V gene, CDR1 is SEHNR and CDR2 is FQNEAQ (reference sequence). The CDR3 is CASSSGLARYNEQFF. The CDR3 DNA follows: TGTGCCAGCAGCTCCGGACTAGCGAGATACAATGAGCAGTTCTTC.

The V call is TRBV19, the J call TRBJ2-3, with D perhaps being TRBD1 or TRBD2 (6 bases each). V shed 5 bases and J shed 2 bases, with 14 bases lying between them. This CDR3 has 15 residues. The V gene's germline CDR1 is LNHDA and CDR2 SQIVND (reference sequence). In nucleotides, the CDR3 is TGTGCCAGTAGTTTAACAGGGACTTACACAGATACGCAGTATTTT. This gives the protein CASSLTGTYTDTQYF.

The gene calls are TRBV5-4 and TRBJ1-3; 10 bases fit TRBD1. The CDR3 spans 16 residues. Germline V lookup: CDR1 SGHNT, CDR2 YYREEE (reference sequence). The V segment lost 3 bases and the J segment 2 bases; nucleotides outside the gene matches: 5. The CDR3, as DNA: TGTGCCAGCAGCTCTATGGGGACAGGGGCTGGAAACACCATATATTTT. This encodes CASSSMGTGAGNTIYF.

Written as DNA, the CDR3 is TGTGCCAGCAGCGTAGACCTGATGAGCTCCTACGAGCAGTACTTC. It yields the protein CASSVDLMSSYEQYF. The chain uses TRBV9 and TRBJ2-7; D is ambiguous. From germline, CDR1 is SGDLS and CDR2 YYNGEE. V was shortened by 0 bases and J by 0 bases, with 10 bases between the two germline ends. CDR3 size: 15 residues.

This chain links TRBV11-3 with TRBJ2-5; 10 bases align to TRBD2. Germline CDR1 SGHNT, CDR2 YENEEA. This CDR3 comprises 17 residues. V was pared by 5 bases and J by 1 base, with 10 bases of the junction left unmatched. The CDR3 region has the DNA TGTGCCAGCAGCGCCTGGGTCCTAGCGGGAGCCCAAGAGACCCAGTACTTC. Translated, it gives CASSAWVLAGAQETQYF.

This clone has more than one count but fewer than ten. CDR3 sequence: CASSQGGINKGQPQHF. The DNA for the CDR3 is TGCGCCAGCAGCCAAGGAGGGATCAATAAGGGACAGCCCCAGCATTTT. The chain has TRBV4-1 and TRBJ1-5; no firm D call. The CDR3 consists of 16 residues. V was shortened by 1 base and J by 7 bases, with 17 bases between the two germline ends. Germline V gene lookup returns CDR1 MGHRA and CDR2 YSYEKL.